The text below deals with one T cell receptor (beta chain). Methods used by the authors: Nucleated cell counts were estimated from reference gene primer amplification. The data were produced by immunoSEQ multiplex PCR, yet TCRdb's version contains in-frame clones alone and is incomplete. V and J calls and clone size are given by that table; D and trimming were obtained from the DNA. Among roughly 64,000 clones, 80% to 95% were seen once, and the ten largest hold about 9.1%. This sample stems from a study of blood T cell repertoires in COVID-19. Study-wide context: There were acute and convalescent COVID-19 samples, and they came from the United States, Italy and Spain. PBMCs, B-cell-depleted T cells, or T cells were the source of the cDNA or gDNA that made up the material.

Trimming at V came to 4 bases and at J to 2 bases, leaving 8 bases not matched to a gene. Germline CDR1 SGHNT, CDR2 YENEEA. The CDR3 has 16 residues. The chain combines TRBV11-3 with TRBJ2-3; 8 bases match TRBD2. The receptor was isolated from a woman aged 80 or older with active COVID-19. The sample taken for sequencing was peripheral blood. CDR3 in amino acids: CASSSHRGGNTDTQYF. Here the CDR3 DNA reads TGTGCCAGCAGCTCCCATCGGGGGGGAAACACAGATACGCAGTATTTT.